This TCR beta chain stems from a study of shared clonotypes between healthy human individuals. General study points: Only blood was sampled; tissue repertoires likely differ.

Measured with immunoSEQ multiplex PCR; TCRdb has only the in-frame clones, and not every one. The sample has 1,500,000 or so clones; around 97% are singletons. Worth noting for this clone: The target antigen is unknown. This same CDR3 is encoded by further DNA sequences in the sample.

The clonotype originates from a man under 40 in good health. The sequencing sample was made of naive CD4+ T cells sorted from blood. The sample's subset: CD45RA+ positively selected.

CDR3 coding DNA: TGTGCCAGCAGCCCGAGGGGCGGGGTGAACACCGGGGAGCTGTTTTTT. This translates into CASSPRGGVNTGELFF. V and J are TRBV5-6 and TRBJ2-2; perhaps TRBD2 as D (6 bases). Trimming stripped 4 bases from V and 1 base from J, with 14 bases between. The CDR3 length is 16 residues. Germline V gene lookup returns CDR1 SGHDT and CDR2 YYEEEE. The entire variable domain, with the rest obtained from reference TRBV5-6 and TRBJ2-2, is as follows: DAGVTQSPTHLIKTRGQQVTLRCSPKSGHDTVSWYQQALGQGPQFIFQYYEEEERQRGNFPDRFSGHQFPNYSSELNVNALLLGDSALYLCASSPRGGVNTGELFFGEGSRLTVL.